This T cell receptor beta chain was sequenced in a study of blood T cells in healthy people across ages. The use of a sample-barcoded 5' primer and a J-beta primer mix characterized a second PCR of about 7 to 12 cycles. Sequencing of every sample gave 2.5 million or more CDR3-containing paired-end reads. TCRdb independently ran MiXCR on the 5' RACE reads; one entry per CDR3 protein. The sample carries 750,000 to 950,000 distinct CDR3 sequences, almost 30% recorded once. This clonotype was counted only a few times. The sample also formed part of further work on T cells of mothers and their children.

The sequence derives from a woman aged 35 to 49 in good health. The source material was blood.

The CDR3 region is CASSQVILAGPLMSGYTF. Written as DNA, the CDR3 is TGTGCCAGCAGCCAAGTAATATTGGCAGGACCTCTTATGTCCGGCTACACCTTC. J is TRBJ1-2 and V is TRBV3-1; D unclear. V shed 1 base and J shed 8 bases, with 26 bases lying between them. The CDR3 is 18 residues long. Germline V gives CDR1 LGHDT, CDR2 YNNKEL (reference sequence).